These 10 T cell receptor beta chains were all obtained from the same sample, sequenced in a study of OX40 agonist ivuxolimab in advanced cancers. Using immunoSEQ multiplex PCR, the repertoire was profiled, and TCRdb retains in-frame clones only, with some absent. The table records 65,000 to 95,000 clones, around four fifths of them present only once. The specimen comprised CD4+ or CD8+ T cells sorted from blood, sampled in a trial of the OX40 agonist ivuxolimab. The receptor set was obtained from an adult with an advanced solid tumor such as melanoma, head and neck, liver or kidney cancer.

This chain links TRBV2 with TRBJ2-7; 7 bases are a match to TRBD1. Germline CDR1 SNHLY, CDR2 FYNNEI. The trim removed 5 bases at V and 5 bases at J, leaving 9 bases unmatched. The CDR3 totals 14 residues. CDR3 in DNA: TGTGCCAGCAGTCCGACAGGGCTCAGCGACGAGCAGTACTTC. Translated: CASSPTGLSDEQYF. The variable domain in full, with the rest retrieved from reference TRBV2 and TRBJ2-7, is EPEVTQTPSHQVTQMGQEVILRCVPISNHLYFYWYRQILGQKVEFLVSFYNNEISEKSEIFDDQFSVERPDGSNFTLKIRSTKLEDSAMYFCASSPTGLSDEQYFGPGTRLTVT.

This chain links TRBV28 with TRBJ1-1, with a tentative D call TRBD1 (6 bases). Trimming shortened V by 10 bases and J by 0 bases, and 12 bases separated the two germline ends. Germline values: CDR1 MDHEN, CDR2 SYDVKM. This CDR3 is 13 amino acids long. CDR3 bases: TGTGCCACCCTCGGGGGCATGAACACTGAAGCTTTCTTT. This gives the protein CATLGGMNTEAFF.

V usage is TRBV28 and J usage is TRBJ1-6; D call uncertain. Germline-derived CDR1 and CDR2 are MDHEN and SYDVKM. The CDR3 contains 15 residues. V lost 5 bases, J lost 4 bases, and 12 bases lay in between. The CDR3 coding sequence is TGTGCCAGCAGTCTGTACCAGGTTTATAATTCACCCCTCCACTTT. Translation: CASSLYQVYNSPLHF.

The rearrangement links TRBV27 to TRBJ2-5; 10 bases map to TRBD1. Looked up from germline, CDR1 is MNHEY and CDR2 is SMNVEV (reference sequence). The CDR3 is 15 amino acids. The V gene end was trimmed by 4 bases and the J gene end by 2 bases; junction bases not matched to a gene: 4. The CDR3 nucleotides are TGTGCCAGCAGTTCGGGACAGGGGCCACAAGAGACCCAGTACTTC. This codes for CASSSGQGPQETQYF.

This clone was observed once. This rearrangement joins TRBV30 to TRBJ2-5, with TRBD2 matching 13 bases. The J segment lost 1 base and the V segment lost 0 bases, leaving 5 bases of the junction unmatched. CDR1 and CDR2 (germline): GTSNPN, SVGIG (reference sequence). CDR3 size: 17 residues. CDR3: CAWSVSRTSGGQETQYF. The CDR3 region has the DNA TGTGCCTGGAGTGTATCGCGGACTAGCGGGGGCCAAGAGACCCAGTACTTC.

The chain joins TRBV2 to TRBJ1-1; 8 bases match TRBD1. From germline, CDR1 is SNHLY and CDR2 FYNNEI. The CDR3 has 14 amino acids. Trimming at V came to 3 bases and at J to 5 bases, leaving 5 bases not matched to a gene. CDR3 region: CASSDQGAGTEAFF. In DNA form, the CDR3 reads TGTGCCAGCAGTGATCAGGGGGCAGGAACTGAAGCTTTCTTT.

V gene TRBV4-3 combines with J gene TRBJ1-1, with D perhaps matching TRBD1 (6 bases). Trimming took 0 bases from V and 10 from J, leaving 21 bases between them. The CDR3 contains 16 residues. In germline, CDR1 is LGHNA, CDR2 YSLEER. CDR3 DNA sequence: TGCGCCAGCAGCCAAGAGCCCCGGACAGCCCCAAATGGAGCTTTCTTT. Protein: CASSQEPRTAPNGAFF.

The genes are TRBV27 and TRBJ1-6; D possibly corresponds to TRBD1 (6 bases). CDR1 is MNHEY and CDR2 is SMNVEV in the germline V gene (reference sequence). CDR3 size: 15 residues. Trimming removed 0 bases at V and 7 bases at J, with 10 bases between. DNA of the CDR3: TGTGCCAGCAGTTTATCCGGGACAATCAATTCACCCCTCCACTTT. Translating gives CASSLSGTINSPLHF.

This clone has just a few counts. J is TRBJ1-1 and V is TRBV5-1; D ambiguous. Germline CDR1 and CDR2: SGHRS and YFSETQ. V shed 2 bases and J shed 2 bases, with 7 bases lying between them. The CDR3 covers 13 residues. This CDR3 is CASSFNSNTEAFF. In DNA form, the CDR3 reads TGCGCCAGCAGCTTCAACAGTAACACTGAAGCTTTCTTT.

This chain connects TRBV11-2 to TRBJ2-7, with 8 nucleotides matching TRBD1. Germline V gives CDR1 SGHAT, CDR2 FQNNGV. This CDR3 comprises 16 residues. J lost 3 bases, V lost 1 base, and 8 bases had no gene match. The CDR3 DNA follows: TGTGCCAGCAGCTTAGTCGGACAGGGCGGAGACTACGAGCAGTACTTC. Translated, it gives CASSLVGQGGDYEQYF. Full variable domain (missing parts from reference TRBV11-2 and TRBJ2-7): EAGVAQSPRYKIIEKRQSVAFWCNPISGHATLYWYQQILGQGPKLLIQFQNNGVVDDSQLPKDRFSAERLKGVDSTLKIQPAKLEDSAVYLCASSLVGQGGDYEQYFGPGTRLTVT.